This T cell receptor beta chain was retrieved from a study of shared clonotypes between healthy human individuals. Naive CD8 cells lacked CD45RO and underwent positive selection for CCR7, leaving out terminally differentiated effector memory CD45RA+ cells. This clone was found once. Its antigen is not known. Study-wide results and caveats: Deeper or shallower sequencing was expected to change how clonotypes are shared among donors. Relative to memory subsets, naive subsets generally showed larger estimated richness. Donor scarcity curtailed the genetic and exposure-history diversity represented herein.

V lost 5 bases to trimming and J lost 2 bases, with 13 bases between them. Germline CDR1 LNHDA, CDR2 SQIVND (reference sequence). The CDR3 covers 14 residues. Some clones are missing from TCRdb's copy, which holds only in-frame ones; the method was immunoSEQ multiplex PCR. The table has 2 million or so clones, roughly 95% seen once. The sample consisted of naive CD8+ T cells sorted from blood. The V call is TRBV19, the J call TRBJ2-7; D gene uncertain. This clonotype originated in a man aged 18 to 29 in good health. The CDR3 region is CASSYGGFPYEQYF. Written as DNA, the CDR3 is TGTGCCAGTAGTTATGGCGGTTTTCCCTACGAGCAGTACTTC.